Shown below are 16 T cell receptor beta chains from a single sample sequenced in a study of Graves' ophthalmopathy and Graves' hyperthyroidism. RNA transcripts served as template for amplifying TCR beta CDR3 sequences. The library came from an HTBI-primed first-round RT-PCR and a second-round multiplex PCR. TCRdb passed the multiplex PCR reads through MiXCR, listing each CDR3 protein once. The table lists 300,000 to 450,000 distinct CDR3 sequences, approximately 18% of them singletons. The sample taken for sequencing was peripheral blood. These receptors were obtained from an adult woman with stable Graves' hyperthyroidism.

This clonotype was seen more than once but under ten times. The chain combines TRBV12-3 or TRBV12-4 with TRBJ2-7; D gene uncertain. V lost 2 bases and J 3 bases, leaving 11 bases between the germline ends. The CDR3 covers 14 residues. CDR3: CASSLLQNRYEQYF. The CDR3 nucleotides are TGTGCCAGCAGTTTATTGCAAAATCGCTACGAGCAGTACTTC.

DNA of the CDR3: TGCAGTGCTCGACTAGGTGGCTACACCTTC. It encodes CSARLGGYTF. The genes are TRBV20-1 and TRBJ1-2, with D uncertain. V gave up 5 bases and J gave up 7 bases, with 8 bases separating them. From germline, CDR1 is DFQATT and CDR2 SNEGSKA (reference sequence). This CDR3 comprises 10 residues.

The chain employs TRBV4-2 and TRBJ2-7, with D hard to call. Germline V CDR1 and CDR2: LGHNA, YNFKEQ. Trimming removed 0 bases from V and 4 bases from J, with 10 bases in between. The CDR3 runs 14 residues. The CDR3 DNA sequence: TGTGCCAGCAGCCAAGAGACGCAGAGTTACGAGCAGTACTTC. Translation gives CASSQETQSYEQYF.

This clonotype has a handful of counts. The chain carries TRBV7-2 and TRBJ2-7, with D tentatively TRBD2 (6 bases). CDR3 length equals 19 residues. With 1 base removed from V and 1 base from J, the gap between germline ends came to 23 bases. The germline CDR1 and CDR2 sequences are SGHTA and FQGNSA. This CDR3 is CASSLGRGGPSLGSYEQYF. The CDR3, as DNA: TGTGCCAGCAGCTTAGGGCGGGGAGGCCCCTCTCTGGGGTCCTACGAGCAGTACTTC.

CDR3 amino acids: CASSVGGSGAAQETQYF. CDR3 nucleotide sequence: TGTGCCAGCAGCGTAGGGGGTAGCGGAGCAGCCCAAGAGACCCAGTACTTC. The V and J genes are TRBV9 and TRBJ2-5, with D possibly matching TRBD2 (6 bases). The ends were cut back, 0 bases at V and 1 base at J, with 16 bases in the middle. Germline CDR1 reads SGDLS; CDR2 reads YYNGEE. The CDR3 sequence is 17 residues long.

Notes on this clonotype: At one end the junction does not follow the germline gene, possibly because of a read error. This rearrangement joins TRBV20-1 to TRBJ2-2; 12 bases are shared with TRBD2. In germline, CDR1 is DFQATT, CDR2 SNEGSKA (reference sequence). This CDR3 has 16 amino acids. The CDR3 bases are TGCAGTGCTCGTCCGCGACTAGCGGGAGTCACCGGGGAGCTGTGTTTT. It codes for CSARPRLAGVTGELCF.

This clonotype was detected ten times or more. This chain connects TRBV5-1 to TRBJ1-1; no clear D. V was clipped by 0 bases and J by 1 base, with 7 bases between them. Germline V CDR1 and CDR2: SGHRS, YFSETQ. CDR3 length equals 14 residues. The CDR3 bases are TGCGCCAGCAGCTTGGAACGGTCGAACACTGAAGCTTTCTTT. The encoded protein is CASSLERSNTEAFF.

This clonotype occurred many times. The chain uses TRBV7-8 and TRBJ2-4; TRBD1 agrees at 9 bases. The CDR3 runs 17 residues. With 5 bases clipped from V and 2 bases from J, the junction kept 10 bases outside the gene matches. Per germline, CDR1 SGHVS and CDR2 FQNEAQ. The chain's CDR3 is CASSQHRGLSPKNIQYF. The CDR3 nucleotides are TGTGCCAGCAGCCAGCACAGGGGGCTATCTCCCAAAAACATTCAGTACTTC.

This clonotype was seen repeatedly, ten times or more. V is TRBV15 and J is TRBJ2-7; D is uncertain. Trimming shortened V by 1 base and J by 4 bases, and 14 bases separated the two germline ends. The CDR3 has 15 amino acids. Germline V gene sequence: CDR1 LNHNV, CDR2 YYDKDF (reference sequence). CDR3 protein: CATSRGSNGLYEQYF. In DNA form, the CDR3 reads TGTGCCACCAGCAGAGGGTCTAACGGGCTTTACGAGCAGTACTTC.

This clonotype occurred many times. This sequence joins TRBV6-4 and TRBJ1-5, with D perhaps TRBD1 (5 bases). The germline gives CDR1 MRHNA, CDR2 SNTAGT. V was shortened by 6 bases and J by 0 bases, with 21 bases between the two germline ends. The CDR3 length is 18 residues. The CDR3 region is CASSLTGAGLHSNQPQHF. Here the CDR3 DNA reads TGTGCCAGCAGCCTAACCGGGGCAGGGCTCCATAGCAATCAGCCCCAGCATTTT.

The chain is built from TRBV14 and TRBJ1-3, with D unclear. From germline, CDR1 is SGHDN and CDR2 FVKESK. Trimming left V 1 base short and J 4 bases short, with 14 bases between. This CDR3 contains 16 residues. The CDR3 region has the DNA TGTGCCAGCAGCCAAGCCTCGTTCTCAACCGGAAACACCATATATTTT. This translates into CASSQASFSTGNTIYF. Looking up the rest from reference TRBV14 and TRBJ1-3 gives the full variable domain: EAGVTQFPSHSVIEKGQTVTLRCDPISGHDNLYWYRRVMGKEIKFLLHFVKESKQDESGMPNNRFLAERTGGTYSTLKVQPAELEDSGVYFCASSQASFSTGNTIYFGEGSWLTVV.

The chain employs TRBV5-1 and TRBJ2-2, with D tentatively TRBD2 (6 bases). The CDR3 has 15 amino acids. Germline V gene lookup returns CDR1 SGHRS and CDR2 YFSETQ. V dropped 9 bases and J dropped 5 bases, with 20 bases sitting between them. The CDR3 DNA reads TGCGCCACGACTTTAAGGGACTCTAGAACCGGGGAGCTGTTTTTT. It is translated as CATTLRDSRTGELFF.

In this sample, this clonotype turned up many times. V and J are TRBV28 and TRBJ2-5; perhaps TRBD2 as D (6 bases). Deletions cut 7 bases from V and 7 bases from J, with 19 bases between. This CDR3 comprises 14 residues. CDR1 is MDHEN, CDR2 SYDVKM, per germline. CDR3 sequence reads: CASKTEGPETTQYF. CDR3 nucleotides: TGTGCCAGCAAAACGGAGGGCCCCGAGACGACCCAGTACTTC.

This clonotype appeared many times. The chain is built from TRBV27 and TRBJ1-1; 7 positions match TRBD1. The CDR3 consists of 14 residues. The germline V gene encodes CDR1 MNHEY and CDR2 SMNVEV (reference sequence). With 6 bases clipped from V and 11 bases from J, the junction kept 15 bases outside the gene matches. For the CDR3, the DNA is TGTGCCAGCAGCTGGGGGGGACAGAGTTTTGCTGCTTTCTTT. Translation: CASSWGGQSFAAFF.

This clonotype was detected ten times or more. The rearrangement joins TRBV7-2 to TRBJ2-7, with 12 bases that match TRBD2. The CDR3 sequence is 15 residues long. CDR1 and CDR2 (germline): SGHTA, FQGNSA. The trim removed 6 bases at V and 4 bases at J, leaving 7 bases unmatched. The CDR3 sequence is CASSSGLAGTYEQYF. In DNA form, the CDR3 reads TGTGCCAGCAGTTCCGGACTAGCGGGAACATACGAGCAGTACTTC.

This clonotype was recorded at least ten times. J is TRBJ2-7 and V is TRBV20-1; D might be TRBD2 (5 bases). V was trimmed by 1 base and J by 6 bases, leaving 22 bases between them. Germline loops: CDR1 DFQATT, CDR2 SNEGSKA (reference sequence). CDR3 size: 16 residues. The CDR3 loop reads CSARVQFGRPRGEQYF. The DNA of the CDR3 is TGCAGTGCTAGAGTTCAATTTGGGAGACCCCGGGGCGAGCAGTACTTC.